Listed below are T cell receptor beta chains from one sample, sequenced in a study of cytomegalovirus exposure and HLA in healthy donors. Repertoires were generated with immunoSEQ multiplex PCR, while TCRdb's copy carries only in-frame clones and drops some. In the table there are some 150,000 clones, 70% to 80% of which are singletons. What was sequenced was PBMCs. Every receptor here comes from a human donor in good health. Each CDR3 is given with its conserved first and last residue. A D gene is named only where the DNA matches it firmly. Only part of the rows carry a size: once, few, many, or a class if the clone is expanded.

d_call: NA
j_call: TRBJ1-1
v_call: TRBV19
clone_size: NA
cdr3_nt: TGTGCCAGTGCCCCCCGTAGCAGTGAAGCTTTCTTT
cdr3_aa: CASAPRSSEAFF

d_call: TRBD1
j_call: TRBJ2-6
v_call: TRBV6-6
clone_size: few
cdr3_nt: TGTGCCAGCAGGACAGGGGGCTCTGGGGCCAACGTCCTGACTTTC
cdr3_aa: CASRTGGSGANVLTF

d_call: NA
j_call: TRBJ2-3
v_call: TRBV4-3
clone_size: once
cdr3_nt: TGCGCCAGCAGCCAAGACAGGGGCCTCCTAGATACGCAGTATTTT
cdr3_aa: CASSQDRGLLDTQYF

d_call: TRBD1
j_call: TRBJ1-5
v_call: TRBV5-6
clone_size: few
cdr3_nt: TGTGCCAGCAGCCTGACAGGGACCAATCAGCCCCAGCATTTT
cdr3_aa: CASSLTGTNQPQHF

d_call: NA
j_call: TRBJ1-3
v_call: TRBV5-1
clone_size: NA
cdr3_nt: TGCGCCAGCAGCTTGGGCGGGTTCGGCTCTGGAAACACCATATATTTT
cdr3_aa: CASSLGGFGSGNTIYF

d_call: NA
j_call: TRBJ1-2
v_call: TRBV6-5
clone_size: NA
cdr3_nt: TGTGCCAGCAGTGGCCCCTATGGCTACACCTTC
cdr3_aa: CASSGPYGYTF

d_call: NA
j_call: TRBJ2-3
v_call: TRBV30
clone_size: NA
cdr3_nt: TGTGCCTGGAGTGATCAGGGGCCCCCAGATACGCAGTATTTT
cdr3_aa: CAWSDQGPPDTQYF

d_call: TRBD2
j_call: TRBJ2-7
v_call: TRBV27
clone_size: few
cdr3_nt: TGTGCCAGCAGTCTCCGGACTAGCGGGTCTCAAAATTCCTACGAGCAGTACTTC
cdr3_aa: CASSLRTSGSQNSYEQYF

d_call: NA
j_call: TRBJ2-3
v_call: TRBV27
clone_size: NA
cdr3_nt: TGTGCCAGCAGTCCTAAAGGGACATCATTAGATACGCAGTATTTT
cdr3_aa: CASSPKGTSLDTQYF

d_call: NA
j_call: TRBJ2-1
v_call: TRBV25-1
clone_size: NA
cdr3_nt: TGTGCCAGCAGTGAAGGTATAGGCGGTTCCTACAATGAGCAGTTCTTC
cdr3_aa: CASSEGIGGSYNEQFF

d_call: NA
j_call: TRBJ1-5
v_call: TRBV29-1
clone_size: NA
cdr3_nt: TGCAGCGTTACCGTAGGGGGGGAAAGTCAGCCCCAGCATTTT
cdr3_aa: CSVTVGGESQPQHF

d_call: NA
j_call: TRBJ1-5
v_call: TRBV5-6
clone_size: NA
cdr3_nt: TGTGCCAGCAGCTTGTGGGCATCTAGCAATCAGCCCCAGCATTTT
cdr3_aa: CASSLWASSNQPQHF

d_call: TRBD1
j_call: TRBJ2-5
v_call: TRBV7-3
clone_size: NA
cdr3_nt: TGTGCCAGCAGCCAAGGGACAGGGGTAGAGACCCAGTACTTC
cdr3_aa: CASSQGTGVETQYF

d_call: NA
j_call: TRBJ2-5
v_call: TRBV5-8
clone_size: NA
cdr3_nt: TGTGCCAGCAGCTACCGATCATCCCGGGAGACCCAGTACTTC
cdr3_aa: CASSYRSSRETQYF

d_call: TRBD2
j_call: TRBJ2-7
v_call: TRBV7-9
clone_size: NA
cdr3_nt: TGTGCCAGCAGCTCCCTAGCGGGGGGTCGCGACGAGCAGTACTTC
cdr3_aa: CASSSLAGGRDEQYF

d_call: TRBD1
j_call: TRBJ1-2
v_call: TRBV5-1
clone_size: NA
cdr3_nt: TGCGCCAGCAGCTCCGGACAGGGGGTGATAGCTAACTATGGCTACACCTTC
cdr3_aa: CASSSGQGVIANYGYTF

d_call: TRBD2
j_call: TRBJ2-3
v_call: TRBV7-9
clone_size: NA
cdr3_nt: TGTGCCAGCAGGCCGACCGGTGGGGTAGCGGGAGGGAGCACAGATACGCAGTATTTT
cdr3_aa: CASRPTGGVAGGSTDTQYF

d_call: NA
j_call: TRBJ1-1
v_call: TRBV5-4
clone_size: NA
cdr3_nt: TGTGCCAGCAGCTTGTTCCAAAACACTGAAGCTTTCTTT
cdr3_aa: CASSLFQNTEAFF

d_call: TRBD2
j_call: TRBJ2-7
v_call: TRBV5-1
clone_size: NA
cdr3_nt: TGCGCCAGCAGCTTGGGACTAGCGGGGTCCTACGAGCAGTACTTC
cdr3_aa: CASSLGLAGSYEQYF

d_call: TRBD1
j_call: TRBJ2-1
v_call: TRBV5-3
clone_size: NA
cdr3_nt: TGTGCCAGAAGCTCTGGGACAGGGCATAATGAGCAGTTCTTC
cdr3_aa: CARSSGTGHNEQFF

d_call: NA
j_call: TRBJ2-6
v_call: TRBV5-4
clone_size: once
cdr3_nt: TGTGCCAGCAGCTTATTGGGCGACTCTGGGGCCAACGTCCTGACTTTC
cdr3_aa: CASSLLGDSGANVLTF

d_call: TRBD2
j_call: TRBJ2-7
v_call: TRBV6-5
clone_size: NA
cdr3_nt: TGTGCCAGCAGTTACGCGGGAGGGCCTAGCGAGCAGTACTTC
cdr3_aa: CASSYAGGPSEQYF